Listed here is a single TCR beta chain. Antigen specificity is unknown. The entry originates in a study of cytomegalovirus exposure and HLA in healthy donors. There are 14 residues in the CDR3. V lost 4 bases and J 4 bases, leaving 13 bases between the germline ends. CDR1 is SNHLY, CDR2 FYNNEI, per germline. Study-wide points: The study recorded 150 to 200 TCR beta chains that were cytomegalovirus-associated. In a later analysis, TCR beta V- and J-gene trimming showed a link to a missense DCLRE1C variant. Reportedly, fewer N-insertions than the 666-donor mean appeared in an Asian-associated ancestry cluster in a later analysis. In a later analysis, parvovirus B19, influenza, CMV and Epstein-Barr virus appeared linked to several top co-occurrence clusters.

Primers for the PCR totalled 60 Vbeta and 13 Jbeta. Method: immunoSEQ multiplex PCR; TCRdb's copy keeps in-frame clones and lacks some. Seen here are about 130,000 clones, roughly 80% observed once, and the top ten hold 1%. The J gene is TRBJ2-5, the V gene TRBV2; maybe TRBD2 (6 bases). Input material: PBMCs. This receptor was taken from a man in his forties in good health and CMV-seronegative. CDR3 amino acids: CASSGGKMVETQYF. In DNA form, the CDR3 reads TGTGCCAGCAGTGGCGGGAAGATGGTAGAGACCCAGTACTTC.